Listed below are T cell receptor beta chains from one sample, sequenced in a study of blood T cell repertoires in COVID-19. The repertoire was sequenced with immunoSEQ multiplex PCR; TCRdb's copy has only in-frame clones and lacks some. The profile covers more than 300,000 clones, with more than 75% appearing a single time and about 6.3% taken by the ten largest. Sequencing was carried out using peripheral blood. The receptors stem from a woman aged 50 to 60 with COVID-19, enrolled during active disease. The CDR3 runs from the conserved cysteine through the conserved F or W. D genes are given only for firm matches. Clone size is shown for a subset of rows, as once, few, many or a class of expanded clone.

clone size	V gene	D gene	J gene	CDR3 DNA	CDR3 protein
.	TRBV18	.	TRBJ1-1	TGTGCCAGCTCACCAAGGAGACCCATGAACACTGAAGCTTTCTTT	CASSPRRPMNTEAFF
.	TRBV27	.	TRBJ1-2	TGTGCCAGCAGCTACAGCGGTGGGTATGGCTACACCTTC	CASSYSGGYGYTF
.	TRBV18	.	TRBJ1-2	TGTGCCAGCTCACCGCTAACAGGGCGTCCCGGCTATGGCTACACCTTC	CASSPLTGRPGYGYTF
few	TRBV19	TRBD1	TRBJ1-1	TGTGCCAGTACCCTAAGGGACAGGGTCACTGAAGCTTTCTTT	CASTLRDRVTEAFF
.	TRBV19	.	TRBJ1-1	TGTGCCAGTAACCTAGATTGGATGAACACTGAAGCTTTCTTT	CASNLDWMNTEAFF
.	TRBV5-4	.	TRBJ1-2	TGTGCCAGCAGCTACCCAACTCAGGGGTTCTATGGCTACACCTTC	CASSYPTQGFYGYTF
.	TRBV4-2	.	TRBJ1-5	TGTGCCAGCAGCCAAGAGAGTCGACAGGATCAGCCCCAGCATTTT	CASSQESRQDQPQHF
.	TRBV11-2	TRBD2	TRBJ2-7	TGTGCCAGCAGTCCCACGCCATCTAGCGGGACCTACGAGCAGTACTTC	CASSPTPSSGTYEQYF
few	TRBV28	.	TRBJ2-2	TGTGCCAGCAACGTGGGGGGAGCCACCGGGGAGCTGTTTTTT	CASNVGGATGELFF
.	TRBV18	.	TRBJ1-2	TGTGCCAGCTCACCACCGATGATTTCTTGGTGGACAGACAATAACTATGGCTACACCTTC	CASSPPMISWWTDNNYGYTF
.	TRBV15	TRBD1	TRBJ2-4	TGTGCCACCAGCAGAGGGGTAGGGGGCCCTACCAAAAACATTCAGTACTTC	CATSRGVGGPTKNIQYF
.	TRBV14	.	TRBJ2-7	TGTGCCAGCAGCCAGCAGTGGAGCTCCTACGAGCAGTACTTC	CASSQQWSSYEQYF
once	TRBV7-6	TRBD2	TRBJ2-3	TGTGCCAGCAGCCGCGGACTAGCGGGAGAAAGAGCAGATACGCAGTATTTT	CASSRGLAGERADTQYF
.	TRBV11-3	.	TRBJ2-1	TGTGCCAGCAGCTTAATGGGCAGTTACAATGAGCAGTTCTTC	CASSLMGSYNEQFF
.	TRBV4-2	.	TRBJ2-1	TGTGCCAGCAGCCAAGATGCAGGGGCCTACAATGAGCAGTTCTTC	CASSQDAGAYNEQFF
once	TRBV3-1/TRBV3-2	.	TRBJ2-1	TGTGCCAGCAGCCGACATACAAGCACTGAGCAGTTCTTC	CASSRHTSTEQFF
.	TRBV19	TRBD2	TRBJ2-1	TGTGCCAGTAGTCTCTCTAGCGGGGGCTACAATGAGCAGTTCTTC	CASSLSSGGYNEQFF
.	TRBV27	TRBD2	TRBJ2-1	TGTGCCAGCAAAGGACTAGCGGGAGGCAATGAGCAGTTCTTC	CASKGLAGGNEQFF
.	TRBV11-3	TRBD1	TRBJ2-1	TGTGCCAGCAGCTTAACCAGGGGGTTTAATGAGCAGTTCTTC	CASSLTRGFNEQFF
once	TRBV19	TRBD1	TRBJ1-1	TGTGCCAGTAGCGTATTCACAGGGGGCACTGAAGCTTTCTTT	CASSVFTGGTEAFF
.	TRBV19	.	TRBJ1-5	TGTGCCAGTAGTATAGATCCCGGGTGGCCCCAGCATTTT	CASSIDPGWPQHF
.	TRBV9	.	TRBJ1-1	TGTGCCAGCAGCCCCTTTCGACTCCGAGGTACTGAAGCTTTCTTT	CASSPFRLRGTEAFF